A selection of T cell receptor beta chains follows, all from one sample in a study of cytomegalovirus exposure and HLA in healthy donors. Only in-frame clones appear in the TCRdb table, and some are missing; sequencing was by immunoSEQ multiplex PCR. The sample includes some 140,000 clones, roughly 89% seen only once; the top ten take about 9.9%. The material sequenced was PBMCs. These receptors were obtained from a woman aged 18-29 years in good health and CMV-seropositive. Each CDR3 is given with its conserved first and last residue.

>TRBJ2-3|TRBV19
CASSKFASSTDTQYF
>TRBJ1-2|TRBV19
CASSRGTRVNYGYTF
>TRBJ2-3|TRBV4-1
CASSHQGTGARMATDTQYF
>TRBJ1-2|TRBV10-3
CAISEEGTGLYGYTF
>TRBJ2-1|TRBV2
CASSDGGGHEQFF
>TRBJ2-7|TRBV14
CASSQTSDEQYF
>TRBJ1-1|TRBV9
CASSSLRGVRAEAFF
>TRBJ1-5|TRBV6-1
CASRGTGVIEPQHF
>TRBJ2-6|TRBV27
CASSLLRTGLSGANVLTF
>TRBJ1-1|TRBV5-6
CASSPRTGGRGTEAFF
>TRBJ2-1|TRBV5-1
CASSFRQGYNEQFF
>TRBJ2-3|TRBV7-3
CASSLWPGVGTDTQYF
>TRBJ1-1|TRBV7-3
CASSLRDRAQDTEAFF
>TRBJ2-7|TRBV28
CASRGQGRSEQYF
>TRBJ1-4|TRBV18
CASSPPSTLRKLFF
>TRBJ1-1|TRBV28
CASSLSGQRMAMNTEAFF
>TRBJ1-5|TRBV10-3
CAISEARGSGNNQPQHF
>TRBJ2-2|TRBV5-1
CASSLEGGLGGSGGLFF
>TRBJ1-1|TRBV6-5
CASSYGTGALNTEAFF
>TRBJ2-7|TRBV19
CASSGGRSSYEQYF
>TRBJ2-2|TRBV10-3
CAIREGRGDNTGELFF
>TRBJ2-7|TRBV12-2
CASRLRTPYEQYF
>TRBJ1-4|TRBV6-1
CASSEHRDRINEKLFF
>TRBJ1-3|TRBV6-6
CASSYGPGVGNTIYF
>TRBJ1-2|TRBV25-1
CASRDNAGGYGYTF
>TRBJ2-6|TRBV5-1
CASDGGSSGANVLTF
>TRBJ2-7|TRBV11-2
CASSLVGDRGYEQYF
>TRBJ2-6|TRBV27
CASSNLRLWPGANVLTF
>TRBJ2-3|TRBV5-1
CASSLAGTGGDTQYF
>TRBJ1-1|TRBV9
CASSVESQGARTEAFF
>TRBJ1-1|TRBV7-8
CASSLEPGLNTEAFF
>TRBJ1-2|TRBV27
CASSFSRTGGISYGYTF
>TRBJ1-2|TRBV4-1
CASSHAGGYTF
>TRBJ2-7|TRBV2
CASSEGQGSNEQYF
>TRBJ2-7|TRBV28
CASSPRGTDEQYF
>TRBJ2-2|TRBV11-3
CASSPGGHGELFF
>TRBJ1-5|TRBV30
CAWSRGQGRNQPQHF
>TRBJ2-5|TRBV5-1
CASSFNTASGGETQYF
>TRBJ2-5|TRBV10-3
CAISALAGGFAQYF
>TRBJ2-7|TRBV7-2
CASGGRGNYEQYF
>TRBJ2-5|TRBV19
CASSITQAFAYQETQYF
>TRBJ1-6|TRBV9
CASSVETHIEGSPLHF